This T cell receptor beta chain was identified during a study of cytomegalovirus exposure and HLA in healthy donors (dated 2017 in TCRdb). Study-level background: According to an earlier analysis of 550 to 700 of the donors, about 179 million T cells yielded 90 million to 140 million unique TCR beta sequences and roughly 280 Gb of sequence data. An early release covering roughly 580 HLA-typed donors comprised approximately 290 gigabases of sequencing data and some 79 million unique TCR sequences. Of the roughly 390 genotyped donors, approximately 80% were placed in the genetic ancestry cluster associated with self-reported Caucasian donors. The study aimed to test whether signatures of past pathogen exposure could be identified by cataloging public T cell receptors. Using immunosequencing, the study profiled T cell repertoires from around 670 subjects and related those repertoires to cytomegalovirus serostatus. Besides the first cohort of approximately 710 subjects, a separate validation cohort made up of over 95 different subjects was used. The study combined high-throughput TCR immunosequencing, statistical association of individual TCRs with disease status, and machine learning to predict cytomegalovirus infection status. A later analysis re-examined previously published TCR beta repertoires from about 670 donors and added high-resolution HLA genotyping to investigate patterns of TCR occurrence. Rather than using new phenotypic data, the later analysis identified candidate immune exposures from TCR beta sequences and from how often those sequences occurred across donors. To decide whether each TCR beta V gene segment behaved as functional or pseudogenic, an earlier analysis of some 540 of the donors relied on high-throughput TCR beta sequencing. Donor age, sex, ethnicity and CMV serostatus were compiled together with the repertoire data. A later genetic analysis used genome-wide SNP genotypes for about three fifths of the roughly 700 donors, treating that subset as a discovery cohort. Every discovery cohort repertoire had been produced on one sequencing platform. HLA typing covered class I and class II loci at four-digit resolution. Typing coverage varied by locus: roughly 620-640 donors for A, B, C, DRB1 and DQB1; roughly 520 for DQA1; around 570 for DPA1; 450 to 480 for DPB1. Several DR-DQ haplotypes were handled as single units for association and clustering, since linkage in the cohort was strong. Among about 370 genotyped donors of the cohort, an average of approximately 240,000 unique TCR beta nucleotide sequences was sequenced per donor, of which about 19% were non-productive.

There are 9 amino acids in the CDR3, from cysteine to phenylalanine inclusive. Solely the CDR3 DNA is kept, with 27 bases framed from the first base. Overall results and qualifications from the work: The classifier was reported to diagnose cytomegalovirus status with high specificity and sensitivity in both the original cohort and the validation cohort. HLA typing was unavailable for some donors at each locus, so association tests used only the typed subset. When HLA alleles, especially DR and DQ, strongly co-occurred, attributing TCR associations to individual alleles was difficult. Most CMV-associated TCR beta chains appeared to be HLA-restricted in a later analysis, and the HLA associations seemed to be driven largely by CMV exposure. It was suggested by the authors that the approach could potentially be generalized to other disease states and immunological phenotypes. Because counts were too low, under 20 rarely observed V segments, including chromosome 9 orphons, were left out of the earlier analysis of approximately 500 of the donors. Broadly in line with IMGT annotations, most TCR beta V segments showed up in productive rearrangements about 87% or about 30% of the time in an earlier analysis of about 500 of the donors. A later analysis associated 17,000 or so TCR beta sequences with specific HLA alleles at a false discovery rate of 0.05. The sequencing pipeline was judged likely to have produced a cluster of highly shared sequence variants as a technical artifact. In a later genetic analysis, fewer N-insertions in productive TCRs were reported among donors in an Asian-associated ancestry cluster than the roughly 640-donor mean. This cohort had only TCR beta chains sequenced, and the lack of alpha or paired-chain data limited which features could be detected. The presence/absence analyses assumed that sequencing depth was roughly uniform across donors, and that assumption may not be true. In a later analysis, HLA-associated TCR beta chains were found to be more clonally expanded and to have lower generation probabilities than equally common non-associated chains. In a later genetic analysis, a missense DCLRE1C variant was associated with V-gene and J-gene trimming of TCR beta chains, and the association was replicated in an independent cohort. Linkage disequilibrium might explain the correlated functional status among segregating V segments, but an unknown experimental factor could not be ruled out. A further reported finding was that TCR beta sequences accurately predicted the HLA-A and HLA-B alleles for most subjects in the first cohort. In the study, some 180 TCR beta chains were listed as associated with cytomegalovirus. For the cohort, immune exposure information was limited to CMV serostatus. Most TCR sequences were seen in very few donors, while some public TCRs were found in many individuals. According to a later analysis, TCR association rates differed among HLA loci, with DRB1 alleles showing the most associated TCRs and HLA-C alleles showing the fewest. According to a later analysis, parvovirus B19, influenza, CMV and Epstein-Barr virus appeared linked to several top co-occurrence clusters. Some IMGT-functional V segments, including TRBV6-2 and TRBV6-3, could not be distinguished by the 87-base-pair reads and were therefore excluded. In vitro tests confirmed that a few of the cytomegalovirus-associated TCR beta chains recognize cytomegalovirus antigens.

This clone showed up just a few times. Its antigen specificity is not known. No base qualities exist here, and no much larger clone lies one base off it. The cohort was made up of 666 healthy bone marrow donors. At the time of sampling, all cohort members were nominally healthy, though unrecorded immune exposures were likely present. The donor tested CMV seropositive, placing the donor among the approximately 310 seropositive members of the cohort. Every donor gave a peripheral blood sample, and the peripheral blood mononuclear cells from that sample were used for TCR beta sequencing. The Qiagen DNeasy Blood Extraction Kit was used to extract genomic DNA from the blood cell samples. Library generation was performed with the immunoSEQ multiplex PCR assay. A mixture of 60 forward primers for TCR Vbeta segments and 13 reverse primers for TCR Jbeta segments was used in the multiplex PCR. The CDR3 region of rearranged TCR beta genes was amplified from genomic DNA with a multiplex PCR assay. On the Illumina HiSeq System, the amplified TCR beta libraries were sequenced as 87-base-pair reads. As for the original processing: A later analysis counted some 74 million unique TCR beta chains across the 650 to 800 repertoires, and 9.5 million to 11 million of these chains were shared by at least two donors. A nearest-neighbor algorithm error-corrected the raw reads and collapsed the reads into unique sequences, merging closely related sequences to remove PCR and sequencing errors. V, D and J gene segments were assigned by aligning CDR3 sequences to IMGT reference sequences. For a sequence to be retained, a match of at least six nucleotides was required to both a V gene segment and a J gene segment. Rearrangements were called productive when the CDR3 lacked stop codons and stayed in frame with V and J; all others were non-productive. Following IMGT convention, CDR3 was defined as the stretch from the second conserved V-encoded cysteine to the conserved J-encoded phenylalanine. In an earlier analysis of more than 550 of the donors, sequences lacking an unambiguous match to a single V gene segment were excluded. In an earlier analysis of several hundred of the donors, V segments were called functional above 56.7% productive rearrangements and were called segregating when the between-donor standard deviation exceeded 5%. To diagnose cytomegalovirus status from the catalog of TCR beta chain sequences, a statistical classification framework was built. A later analysis assigned V and J genes by comparing TCR nucleotide sequences with IMGT/GENE-DB human TR gene sequences. A later analysis assigned CDR3 sequences and most-parsimonious VDJ recombination scenarios with the TCRdist pipeline. In a later analysis, each TCR beta chain was defined by its CDR3 amino acid sequence together with its V-gene family, and reads without a unique V-gene family were excluded. As a way to deal with suspected cross-contamination and a sequencing artifact, a later analysis dropped roughly 600 nucleotide sequences that were highly shared and had low generation probability. In a later analysis, a clonal expansion index was calculated for each public chain from normalized within-repertoire ranks of inferred template counts. Generation probabilities in a later analysis came from a VDJ recombination model fitted to out-of-frame rearrangements, and those results were checked against IGoR. In a later analysis, hypergeometric tests were used to score TCR-TCR, TCR-HLA and TCR-CMV co-occurrence, with a repertoire-size bias correction applied to TCR pairs. In a later analysis, false discovery rates were estimated by permuting HLA or CMV assignments 20 times. In a later analysis, co-occurring TCRs were grouped using DBSCAN, with TCRdist sequence similarity added in when clustering inside HLA-allele-positive subsets. Repertoires with fewer than 30,000 or more than 120,000 public chains were left out of co-occurrence clustering, as were five repertoires with anomalous nucleotide sharing. This immuneACCESS table, as held by TCRdb, lists in-frame sequences with V and J called but not all clones. Of the missing ones, under half trace to an unresolved V gene in checked studies; the others have no known cause. V, J and clone size are taken as reported in that table, and D and trimming were inferred from the DNA itself. The sample contains over 80,000 clones, around 80% of them found a single time. In total, the top ten clones hold over 15% of the sample.

The clonotype comes from a man aged 60 to 69 in good health and CMV-seropositive. The sequencing input was PBMCs. The sequence joins TRBV12-2 to TRBJ2-7; TRBD1, the table's D call, lacks a check against the DNA. TRBV12-2 represents a pseudogene. The nucleotides are TGTGCAAGTCGCCCCAGGCAGTACTTC. Translated, this is CASRPRQYF.